Following are 14 T cell receptor beta chains from one sample sequenced in a study of cytomegalovirus exposure and HLA in healthy donors. The PCR employed 60 Vbeta primers together with 13 Jbeta primers. TCRdb's table, derived via immunoSEQ multiplex PCR, lists solely in-frame clones and lacks some. The table shows about 130,000 clones, with approximately 87% occurring only once. Input material: PBMCs. Receptors originate from a man younger than 35 in good health and CMV-seropositive.

The chain uses TRBV11-2 and TRBJ2-7, with 12 bases that match TRBD2. The V and J ends lost 6 bases and 0 bases, in that order; junction bases with no gene match: 9. Germline V gene data show CDR1 as SGHAT and CDR2 as FQNNGV. This CDR3 spans 17 amino acids. CDR3 loop: CASRQTSGGAHSYEQYF. Written as DNA, the CDR3 is TGTGCCAGCAGACAGACTAGCGGGGGCGCCCACTCCTACGAGCAGTACTTC.

The table lists this clone with a count of one. The chain combines TRBV4-1 with TRBJ1-6, with 7 bases lining up with TRBD1. Looked up from germline, CDR1 is MGHRA and CDR2 is YSYEKL. Trimming at V came to 3 bases and at J to 0 bases, leaving 14 bases not matched to a gene. There are 20 residues in the CDR3. The CDR3 here is CASSHLGQAASSSYNSPLHF. DNA of the CDR3: TGCGCCAGCAGCCACCTCGGACAGGCCGCCTCGAGCTCCTATAATTCACCCCTCCACTTT.

The V call is TRBV7-3, the J call TRBJ2-7; 10 bases are a match to TRBD1. The CDR3 runs 18 residues. Trimming removed 7 bases from V and 4 bases from J; junction bases left unmatched: 19. The V gene's germline CDR1 is SGHTA and CDR2 FQGTGA. CDR3 in amino acids: CASTPGYFRGQGQYEQYF. CDR3 DNA: TGTGCCAGCACCCCAGGATATTTCCGGGGACAGGGGCAATACGAGCAGTACTTC.

The rearrangement joins TRBV11-1 to TRBJ2-7, with 7 bases identical to TRBD2. Germline CDR1 SGHAT, CDR2 FQDESV (reference sequence). The CDR3 length is 14 residues. The V and J ends lost 3 bases and 0 bases, in that order; junction bases with no gene match: 2. The CDR3, as DNA: TGTGCCAGCAGCTTTGCGGGGGACTCCTACGAGCAGTACTTC. Residues: CASSFAGDSYEQYF. Full variable domain (missing parts from reference TRBV11-1 and TRBJ2-7): EAEVAQSPRYKITEKSQAVAFWCDPISGHATLYWYRQILGQGPELLVQFQDESVVDDSQLPKDRFSAERLKGVDSTLKIQPAELGDSAMYLCASSFAGDSYEQYFGPGTRLTVT.

In its sample, this clone was seen a few times. The CDR3 DNA follows: TGTGCCAGCAGCGGGGACAGTAATTCACCCCTCCACTTT. Translated: CASSGDSNSPLHF. The V call is TRBV2, the J call TRBJ1-6; 7 positions match TRBD1. The V gene end was trimmed by 6 bases and the J gene end by 6 bases; junction bases not matched to a gene: 2. There are 13 residues in the CDR3. CDR1 SNHLY and CDR2 FYNNEI come from the germline V gene.

The chain is built from TRBV4-2 and TRBJ2-5, with a possible D match to TRBD2 (5 bases). The CDR3 loop spans 16 amino acids. Germline assignment: CDR1 LGHNA and CDR2 YNFKEQ. V was clipped by 3 bases and J by 1 base, with 15 bases between them. The CDR3 sequence: CASSHSLAEVQETQYF. CDR3 in DNA: TGTGCCAGCAGCCATTCCCTAGCAGAGGTCCAAGAGACCCAGTACTTC.

The chain's CDR3 is CASTGQGPYEQYF. CDR3 coding DNA: TGTGCCAGCACCGGACAGGGCCCCTACGAGCAGTACTTC. The chain is built from TRBV2 and TRBJ2-7, with TRBD1 matching 8 bases. Germline V gene lookup returns CDR1 SNHLY and CDR2 FYNNEI. This CDR3 comprises 13 residues. V lost 7 bases and J lost 2; bases outside the gene matches: 4.

The CDR3 nucleotides are TGTGCCAGCAGCGTGGGGGGGTACACTGAAGCTTTCTTT. Residues: CASSVGGYTEAFF. V gene TRBV7-8 combines with J gene TRBJ1-1; D possibly corresponds to TRBD1 (5 bases). CDR1 is SGHVS and CDR2 is FQNEAQ in the germline V gene. The V and J ends lost 5 bases and 3 bases respectively, with 10 bases between them. The CDR3 sequence is 13 residues long.

This clone has a handful of counts. The genes are TRBV5-1 and TRBJ1-1; no definite D call. V was clipped by 5 bases and J by 1 base, with 6 bases between them. The CDR3 runs 12 residues. The germline V gene has CDR1 SGHRS and CDR2 YFSETQ. CDR3: CASRSENTEAFF. CDR3 nucleotides: TGCGCCAGCAGATCAGAGAACACTGAAGCTTTCTTT. Together with reference TRBV5-1 and TRBJ1-1, the CDR3 gives the full variable domain: KAGVTQTPRYLIKTRGQQVTLSCSPISGHRSVSWYQQTPGQGLQFLFEYFSETQRNKGNFPGRFSGRQFSNSRSEMNVSTLELGDSALYLCASRSENTEAFFGQGTRLTVV.

This rearrangement joins TRBV6-5 to TRBJ2-7, with D tentatively TRBD1 (6 bases). CDR3 length: 14 residues. The V gene's germline CDR1 is MNHEY and CDR2 SVGAGI. V lost 6 bases to trimming and J lost 2 bases, with 14 bases between them. CDR3 sequence: CASSPAWTAYEQYF. The CDR3 DNA reads TGTGCCAGCAGCCCGGCATGGACAGCCTACGAGCAGTACTTC.

The chain joins TRBV28 to TRBJ1-2; 9 nucleotides align to TRBD1. The CDR3 contains 17 residues. Unmatched junction bases numbered 15, after V lost 6 bases and J lost 4 bases. From germline, CDR1 is MDHEN and CDR2 SYDVKM. In DNA form, the CDR3 reads TGTGCCAGCAGCTCACTATTGGGACAGGGAAGACTCTATGGCTACACCTTC. It is translated as CASSSLLGQGRLYGYTF.

The chain joins TRBV5-1 to TRBJ1-2; 10 bases match TRBD1. CDR1 is SGHRS, CDR2 YFSETQ, per germline. The V segment lost 7 bases and the J segment 5 bases; nucleotides outside the gene matches: 11. The CDR3 length is 15 residues. CDR3 in DNA: TGCGCCAGCTCGACAGGGGGCTCCCTAGAGTATGGCTACACCTTC. Its protein product is CASSTGGSLEYGYTF.

DNA for the CDR3: TGTGCCAGCAGCGCCCCCGGGACTAGCGACCCTCGGGAGCAGTACTTC. Protein: CASSAPGTSDPREQYF. The chain recombines TRBV9 with TRBJ2-7, with 10 positions matching TRBD2. Trimming took 3 bases from V and 7 from J; bases not matched to a gene: 13. The germline V gene encodes CDR1 SGDLS and CDR2 YYNGEE. The CDR3 spans 16 residues.

The V call is TRBV27, the J call TRBJ2-1, with a possible D match to TRBD1 (6 bases). V was trimmed by 6 bases and J by 0 bases, leaving 15 bases between them. Germline values: CDR1 MNHEY, CDR2 SMNVEV (reference sequence). The CDR3 spans 16 residues. The CDR3 region is CASSSSSGASYNEQFF. CDR3 nucleotide sequence: TGTGCCAGCAGCTCCAGTTCAGGGGCCTCCTACAATGAGCAGTTCTTC.